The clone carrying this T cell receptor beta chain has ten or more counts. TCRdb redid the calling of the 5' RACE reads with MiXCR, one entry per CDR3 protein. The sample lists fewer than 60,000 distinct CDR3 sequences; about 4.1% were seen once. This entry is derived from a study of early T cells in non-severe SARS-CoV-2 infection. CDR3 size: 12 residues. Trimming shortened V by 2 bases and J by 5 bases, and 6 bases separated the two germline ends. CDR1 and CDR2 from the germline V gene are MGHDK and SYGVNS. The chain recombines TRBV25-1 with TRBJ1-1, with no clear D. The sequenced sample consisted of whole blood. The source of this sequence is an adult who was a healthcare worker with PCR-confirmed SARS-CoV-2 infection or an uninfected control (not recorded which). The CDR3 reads CASSEGATEAFF. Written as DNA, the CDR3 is TGTGCCAGCAGTGAAGGAGCAACTGAAGCTTTCTTT.